This paragraph covers one T cell receptor beta chain sequence. The source of the sample is a study of CD8 T cells in Susac syndrome. CDR3 size: 15 residues. Germline assignment: CDR1 SGHTA and CDR2 FQGTGA. The junction had 4 bases not matched to a gene; V was cut back by 5 bases and J by 0 bases. The RNA input was roughly 0.45 to 1 ug, and it was reverse transcribed with random hexamers. Each CDR3 protein gets one entry after TCRdb re-called the immunoSEQ multiplex PCR reads with MiXCR. The sample lists some 450,000 distinct CDR3 sequences, around 83% occurring once. This receptor was taken from a human donor with multiple sclerosis. J is TRBJ2-3 and V is TRBV7-3; TRBD1 matches at 8 bases. Sequencing was performed on CD8+ T cells from PBMCs. The CDR3 region has the DNA TGTGCCAGCAGCCCAGGGGGCTTCAGCACAGATACGCAGTATTTT. Translated: CASSPGGFSTDTQYF.